The clone carrying this T cell receptor beta chain appeared once. A multiplex PCR was run with 60 Vbeta primers and 13 Jbeta primers. Here immunoSEQ multiplex PCR was the method, and the copy in TCRdb shows in-frame clones only, minus some. Among tens of thousands of clones listed, 60% to 65% were seen once. Germline CDR1 MNHNY, CDR2 SVGAGI (reference sequence). This CDR3 comprises 15 residues. The entry originates in a study of cytomegalovirus exposure and HLA in healthy donors. The rearrangement uses TRBV6-6 and TRBJ2-5, with 9 bases that match TRBD2. The end of the DNA aligns better with TRBJ2-7, so the J call may be wrong. This receptor was identified in a human donor in good health. The sample was PBMCs. CDR3 residues: CASRALAGNLYEQYF. CDR3 in DNA: TGTGCCAGCAGGGCGCTAGCGGGGAACTTATACGAGCAGTACTTC.